This paragraph covers one T cell receptor beta chain sequence. Its antigen is not known. This sample was taken from a study of T cell responses to AZD1222 COVID-19 vaccine. Study at large: Timing groups of about 4 and about 12 weeks for second doses were pooled. Findings and caveats of the study: Only a handful of individuals given AZD1222 were seropositive at baseline. As reported, nearly half of all spike-specific TCRs target variant regions that are unmutated. It was only after the peak T cell response that any repertoires were sampled.

This CDR3 has 13 residues. With 2 bases removed from V and 3 bases from J, the gap between germline ends came to 2 bases. Germline V gives CDR1 SGHDN, CDR2 FVKESK. This table comes from immunoSEQ multiplex PCR, and its TCRdb copy is limited to in-frame clones, with some not included. The repertoire holds approximately 140,000 clones, approximately 90% seen once, with more than 5.5% in the top ten. This chain joins TRBV14 and TRBJ1-6, with D unclear. Sample: peripheral blood, taken on day 0 of AZD1222 vaccination. This clonotype was obtained from an adult in good health. The CDR3 nucleotides are TGTGCCAGCAGCCAAAACTATAATTCACCCCTCCACTTT. Amino acid sequence: CASSQNYNSPLHF.